Listed below are T cell receptor beta chains from one sample, sequenced in a study of blood T cell repertoires in COVID-19. Produced via immunoSEQ multiplex PCR; TCRdb's table is partial and in-frame only. Among around 700,000 clones listed, more than 80% were seen once. What was sequenced was peripheral blood. Receptors were obtained from a woman under 30 with acute or convalescent COVID-19. Both conserved end residues are part of each CDR3. The D gene is left open where the match is weak. Clone size is not always given. Where it is, it says once, few, many or a class for expanded clones.

clone size: -
J gene: TRBJ2-5
V gene: TRBV7-4
D gene: -
CDR3 protein: CASTSEGLETQYF
CDR3 DNA: TGTGCCAGCACTTCGGAGGGCCTAGAGACCCAGTACTTC

clone size: -
J gene: TRBJ1-2
V gene: TRBV27
D gene: -
CDR3 protein: CASSLRGQGRGYTF
CDR3 DNA: TGTGCCAGCAGTTTAAGGGGCCAGGGAAGGGGCTACACCTTC

clone size: -
J gene: TRBJ2-7
V gene: TRBV7-9
D gene: -
CDR3 protein: CASTVLGGPNSYEQYF
CDR3 DNA: TGTGCCAGCACCGTATTGGGGGGGCCGAACTCCTACGAGCAGTACTTC

clone size: -
J gene: TRBJ1-2
V gene: TRBV4-1
D gene: -
CDR3 protein: CASSNSPVKGYTF
CDR3 DNA: TGCGCCAGCAGCAACAGTCCAGTAAAGGGCTACACCTTC

clone size: -
J gene: TRBJ1-1
V gene: TRBV5-1
D gene: -
CDR3 protein: CASSRETRVGTEAFF
CDR3 DNA: TGCGCCAGCAGTCGGGAGACGAGGGTCGGAACTGAAGCTTTCTTT

clone size: -
J gene: TRBJ1-5
V gene: TRBV6-1
D gene: -
CDR3 protein: CASSEAPRPQHF
CDR3 DNA: TGTGCCAGCAGTGAAGCCCCCCGGCCCCAGCATTTT

clone size: -
J gene: TRBJ1-3
V gene: TRBV9
D gene: -
CDR3 protein: CASSGSFSDFFRNTIYF
CDR3 DNA: TGTGCCAGCAGCGGTAGTTTTTCAGACTTTTTTAGGAACACCATATATTTT

clone size: -
J gene: TRBJ2-1
V gene: TRBV6-1
D gene: TRBD1
CDR3 protein: CASSAHRGVVQSEQFF
CDR3 DNA: TGTGCCAGCAGTGCCCACAGGGGGGTCGTACAAAGTGAGCAGTTCTTC

clone size: -
J gene: TRBJ2-7
V gene: TRBV27
D gene: -
CDR3 protein: CASRDRFSYEQYF
CDR3 DNA: TGTGCCAGCAGAGACAGATTTTCCTACGAGCAGTACTTC

clone size: -
J gene: TRBJ1-5
V gene: TRBV10-3
D gene: -
CDR3 protein: CAISSLGGLEVQPQHF
CDR3 DNA: TGTGCCATCAGCTCCCTGGGGGGGCTAGAGGTTCAGCCCCAGCATTTT

clone size: -
J gene: TRBJ2-6
V gene: TRBV6-6
D gene: TRBD2
CDR3 protein: CASSPSWLAGEVTGANVLTF
CDR3 DNA: TGTGCCAGCAGTCCTTCCTGGCTAGCGGGGGAAGTTACTGGGGCCAACGTCCTGACTTTC

clone size: -
J gene: TRBJ1-1
V gene: TRBV12-3/TRBV12-4
D gene: -
CDR3 protein: CAGRGLNTEAFF
CDR3 DNA: TGTGCCGGGAGAGGTTTGAACACTGAAGCTTTCTTT

clone size: few
J gene: TRBJ1-3
V gene: TRBV6-5
D gene: -
CDR3 protein: CASSSVGGAKTIYF
CDR3 DNA: TGTGCCAGCAGCTCCGTGGGGGGGGCCAAAACCATATATTTT

clone size: -
J gene: TRBJ2-3
V gene: TRBV11-2
D gene: TRBD1
CDR3 protein: CASSPGTGGMSTDTQYF
CDR3 DNA: TGTGCCAGCAGCCCCGGGACAGGGGGCATGAGCACAGATACGCAGTATTTT

clone size: -
J gene: TRBJ2-1
V gene: TRBV2
D gene: TRBD2
CDR3 protein: CASSEAGGGNYNEQFF
CDR3 DNA: TGTGCCAGCAGTGAAGCCGGCGGGGGGAACTACAATGAGCAGTTCTTC

clone size: -
J gene: TRBJ2-3
V gene: TRBV6-4
D gene: TRBD2
CDR3 protein: CASSESGTSGGDTQYF
CDR3 DNA: TGTGCCAGCAGTGAGAGCGGGACTAGCGGGGGAGATACGCAGTATTTT

clone size: -
J gene: TRBJ1-3
V gene: TRBV3-1/TRBV3-2
D gene: -
CDR3 protein: CASSYYRMANTIYF
CDR3 DNA: TGTGCCAGCAGCTACTACAGGATGGCAAACACCATATATTTT

clone size: few
J gene: TRBJ2-3
V gene: TRBV6-2/TRBV6-3
D gene: TRBD2
CDR3 protein: CASSALGLASDTQYF
CDR3 DNA: TGTGCCAGCAGTGCATTGGGACTAGCATCAGATACGCAGTATTTT

clone size: -
J gene: TRBJ1-3
V gene: TRBV6-5
D gene: -
CDR3 protein: CASTRVSSGNTIYF
CDR3 DNA: TGTGCCAGCACGCGGGTGAGTTCCGGAAACACCATATATTTT

clone size: -
J gene: TRBJ1-4
V gene: TRBV29-1
D gene: -
CDR3 protein: CSVRQQGTNEKLFF
CDR3 DNA: TGCAGCGTCCGTCAACAGGGAACTAATGAAAAACTGTTTTTT

clone size: -
J gene: TRBJ1-3
V gene: TRBV5-1
D gene: TRBD1
CDR3 protein: CASSFQGAAGNTIYF
CDR3 DNA: TGCGCCAGCAGCTTCCAGGGGGCTGCTGGAAACACCATATATTTT

clone size: -
J gene: TRBJ1-2
V gene: TRBV5-1
D gene: -
CDR3 protein: CASSHAPGESRGYTF
CDR3 DNA: TGCGCCAGCAGCCACGCCCCCGGGGAATCAAGGGGCTACACCTTC

clone size: few
J gene: TRBJ1-2
V gene: TRBV10-3
D gene: TRBD1
CDR3 protein: CAISAEDRDVGGYTF
CDR3 DNA: TGTGCCATCAGTGCCGAAGACAGGGACGTGGGCGGCTACACCTTC

clone size: -
J gene: TRBJ1-6
V gene: TRBV6-5
D gene: -
CDR3 protein: CASSLQQGRNSPLHF
CDR3 DNA: TGTGCCAGCAGCCTCCAACAGGGACGTAATTCACCCCTCCACTTT

clone size: many
J gene: TRBJ1-2
V gene: TRBV29-1
D gene: TRBD1
CDR3 protein: CSVESDRGPYGYTF
CDR3 DNA: TGCAGCGTTGAGTCTGACAGGGGCCCCTATGGCTACACCTTC

clone size: -
J gene: TRBJ2-3
V gene: TRBV7-2
D gene: TRBD2
CDR3 protein: CASSLSGLAIDTQYF
CDR3 DNA: TGTGCCAGCAGCTTATCGGGACTAGCGATAGATACGCAGTATTTT

clone size: -
J gene: TRBJ2-1
V gene: TRBV12-3/TRBV12-4
D gene: -
CDR3 protein: CASSLRGDEQFF
CDR3 DNA: TGTGCCAGCAGTTTAAGGGGCGATGAGCAGTTCTTC

clone size: -
J gene: TRBJ1-5
V gene: TRBV4-3
D gene: TRBD1
CDR3 protein: CASSQGTGLRQPQHF
CDR3 DNA: TGCGCCAGCAGCCAAGGGACAGGTCTTAGACAGCCCCAGCATTTT

clone size: -
J gene: TRBJ2-1
V gene: TRBV7-3
D gene: TRBD2
CDR3 protein: CASSILAGADNEQFF
CDR3 DNA: TGTGCCAGCAGCATACTAGCGGGGGCCGACAATGAGCAGTTCTTC

clone size: -
J gene: TRBJ2-3
V gene: TRBV5-1
D gene: TRBD1
CDR3 protein: CASSLGTGGIADTQYF
CDR3 DNA: TGCGCCAGCAGCTTGGGGACAGGGGGGATCGCAGATACGCAGTATTTT

clone size: -
J gene: TRBJ2-6
V gene: TRBV13
D gene: -
CDR3 protein: CASSHQGIGVLTF
CDR3 DNA: TGTGCCAGCAGCCACCAGGGGATCGGCGTCCTGACTTTC

clone size: once
J gene: TRBJ1-4
V gene: TRBV5-6
D gene: -
CDR3 protein: CASTPREGTNEKLFF
CDR3 DNA: TGTGCCAGCACCCCCCGAGAGGGAACTAATGAAAAACTGTTTTTT

clone size: -
J gene: TRBJ1-4
V gene: TRBV7-9
D gene: -
CDR3 protein: CASSLSGLNEKLFF
CDR3 DNA: TGTGCCAGCAGCTTATCCGGACTTAATGAAAAACTGTTTTTT

clone size: -
J gene: TRBJ1-3
V gene: TRBV5-1
D gene: -
CDR3 protein: CASSMGGAVGNTIYF
CDR3 DNA: TGCGCCAGCAGCATGGGGGGAGCGGTCGGAAACACCATATATTTT

clone size: once
J gene: TRBJ2-2
V gene: TRBV2
D gene: TRBD1
CDR3 protein: CASTPQGRAGELFF
CDR3 DNA: TGTGCCAGCACACCACAGGGGCGGGCCGGGGAGCTGTTTTTT

clone size: -
J gene: TRBJ1-2
V gene: TRBV15
D gene: -
CDR3 protein: CATSRTRARRGYGYTF
CDR3 DNA: TGTGCCACCAGCAGGACCCGGGCCCGAAGAGGGTATGGCTACACCTTC

clone size: -
J gene: TRBJ1-1
V gene: TRBV7-2
D gene: TRBD1
CDR3 protein: CASSPGRGLTEAFF
CDR3 DNA: TGTGCCAGCAGCCCGGGCAGGGGGCTCACTGAAGCTTTCTTT

clone size: -
J gene: TRBJ1-4
V gene: TRBV7-8
D gene: -
CDR3 protein: CASSQGGTTEKLFF
CDR3 DNA: TGTGCCAGCAGCCAGGGTGGGACTACTGAAAAACTGTTTTTT

clone size: -
J gene: TRBJ2-5
V gene: TRBV6-2/TRBV6-3
D gene: TRBD2
CDR3 protein: CASSYGLTSGEETQYF
CDR3 DNA: TGTGCCAGCAGTTACGGCCTGACTAGCGGGGAAGAGACCCAGTACTTC

clone size: -
J gene: TRBJ1-6
V gene: TRBV30
D gene: TRBD1
CDR3 protein: CAWSQGARNSPLHF
CDR3 DNA: TGTGCCTGGTCACAGGGGGCGCGGAATTCACCCCTCCACTTT

clone size: -
J gene: TRBJ1-5
V gene: TRBV28
D gene: -
CDR3 protein: CASSFEGGQPQHF
CDR3 DNA: TGTGCCAGCAGTTTCGAAGGGGGTCAGCCCCAGCATTTT

clone size: few
J gene: TRBJ2-7
V gene: TRBV7-9
D gene: -
CDR3 protein: CASSPTGYEQYF
CDR3 DNA: TGTGCCAGCAGCCCTACAGGCTACGAGCAGTACTTC

clone size: -
J gene: TRBJ2-7
V gene: TRBV5-1
D gene: -
CDR3 protein: CASSTGGGSYEQYF
CDR3 DNA: TGCGCCAGCAGCACAGGGGGGGGCTCCTACGAGCAGTACTTC

clone size: once
J gene: TRBJ1-1
V gene: TRBV28
D gene: TRBD1
CDR3 protein: CASTEPQGTEAFF
CDR3 DNA: TGTGCCAGCACAGAACCACAGGGGACTGAAGCTTTCTTT

clone size: -
J gene: TRBJ1-5
V gene: TRBV11-2
D gene: TRBD1
CDR3 protein: CASSLAGGPANQPQHF
CDR3 DNA: TGTGCCAGCAGCTTAGCAGGGGGCCCTGCCAATCAGCCCCAGCATTTT

clone size: -
J gene: TRBJ1-1
V gene: TRBV7-8
D gene: -
CDR3 protein: CASSLAKTNTEAFF
CDR3 DNA: TGTGCCAGCAGCTTGGCCAAAACGAACACTGAAGCTTTCTTT

clone size: few
J gene: TRBJ1-1
V gene: TRBV29-1
D gene: TRBD1
CDR3 protein: CSDGTGGASEAFF
CDR3 DNA: TGCAGCGATGGAACAGGGGGCGCGTCAGAAGCTTTCTTT

clone size: -
J gene: TRBJ1-3
V gene: TRBV7-2
D gene: -
CDR3 protein: CASSLGGKANRDTIYF
CDR3 DNA: TGTGCCAGCAGCTTAGGAGGCAAGGCGAATCGGGACACCATATATTTT

clone size: -
J gene: TRBJ1-1
V gene: TRBV18
D gene: -
CDR3 protein: CASSPLQSNTEAFF
CDR3 DNA: TGTGCCAGCTCACCGTTGCAGTCCAACACTGAAGCTTTCTTT

clone size: -
J gene: TRBJ2-1
V gene: TRBV7-2
D gene: TRBD2
CDR3 protein: CASSLTGGGTEQFF
CDR3 DNA: TGTGCCAGCAGCTTAACGGGGGGGGGCACGGAGCAGTTCTTC

clone size: -
J gene: TRBJ1-2
V gene: TRBV9
D gene: -
CDR3 protein: CASSEQGGYGYTF
CDR3 DNA: TGTGCCAGCAGCGAGCAGGGAGGCTATGGCTACACCTTC

clone size: -
J gene: TRBJ2-3
V gene: TRBV20-1
D gene: -
CDR3 protein: CSGPLTDTQYF
CDR3 DNA: TGCAGTGGGCCTCTTACAGATACGCAGTATTTT

clone size: -
J gene: TRBJ1-6
V gene: TRBV25-1
D gene: -
CDR3 protein: CASSEPSGTRIRALHF
CDR3 DNA: TGTGCCAGCAGTGAGCCGTCCGGGACACGGATTCGGGCCCTCCACTTT

clone size: few
J gene: TRBJ2-1
V gene: TRBV12-5
D gene: -
CDR3 protein: CASGLVQGRVNEQFF
CDR3 DNA: TGTGCTAGTGGTTTGGTACAAGGCAGGGTGAATGAGCAGTTCTTC

clone size: -
J gene: TRBJ1-1
V gene: TRBV11-2
D gene: TRBD1
CDR3 protein: CASSRGQAEAFF
CDR3 DNA: TGTGCCAGCAGCCGAGGACAGGCTGAAGCTTTCTTT

clone size: -
J gene: TRBJ1-1
V gene: TRBV10-3
D gene: -
CDR3 protein: CATDEGDTEAFF
CDR3 DNA: TGTGCCACAGACGAGGGGGACACTGAAGCTTTCTTT

clone size: -
J gene: TRBJ2-7
V gene: TRBV5-1
D gene: -
CDR3 protein: CASSLGLNEQYF
CDR3 DNA: TGCGCCAGCAGCTTGGGACTGAACGAGCAGTACTTC

clone size: -
J gene: TRBJ1-2
V gene: TRBV7-2
D gene: -
CDR3 protein: CASSEGGAARAGNGYTF
CDR3 DNA: TGTGCCAGCAGCGAGGGGGGGGCCGCTAGGGCCGGGAATGGCTACACCTTC

clone size: -
J gene: TRBJ2-2
V gene: TRBV9
D gene: -
CDR3 protein: CASSVGRMGTLNTGELFF
CDR3 DNA: TGTGCCAGCAGCGTAGGGCGGATGGGGACACTGAACACCGGGGAGCTGTTTTTT